This T cell receptor beta chain is from a study of patients and donors after allogeneic stem cell transplantation. The CDR3 contains 13 residues. V gave up 2 bases and J gave up 7 bases, with 12 bases separating them. CDR1 MDHEN and CDR2 SYDVKM come from the germline V gene. TCRdb processed the RT-PCR reads anew with MiXCR; each CDR3 protein has one entry. Of 920,000 or so distinct CDR3 sequences in the sample, more than 15% are singletons; the top ten hold roughly 6%. There are a few counts of this clonotype. The material sequenced was blood, either unsorted or a sorted T cell fraction (not recorded which). This receptor was obtained from a human donor who was either an allogeneic HSCT recipient or a stem cell or donor lymphocyte infusion donor (not recorded which). It is not recorded whose cells these are; they may come from a transplant donor. The chain carries TRBV28 and TRBJ2-7; D not resolved. The CDR3 loop reads CASSLGDLREQYF. The CDR3 coding sequence is TGTGCCAGCAGTTTAGGGGATCTGAGGGAGCAGTACTTC.